The present T cell receptor beta chain was sequenced within a study of blood T cell repertoires in COVID-19. The overall study: Sources were T cells, B-cell-depleted T cells, or PBMCs; the material itself was cDNA or gDNA.

Assay: immunoSEQ multiplex PCR; the TCRdb copy retains only in-frame clones and omits some. Of about 200,000 clones listed, roughly 90% are singletons. The V gene end was trimmed by 4 bases and the J gene end by 2 bases; junction bases not matched to a gene: 5. From germline, CDR1 is SGHVS and CDR2 FNYEAQ. This CDR3 region has 16 residues. The V and J genes are TRBV7-6 and TRBJ2-2, with 9 bases aligning to TRBD1. This TCR derives from a man aged 50-59 years with COVID-19, enrolled during active disease. The sequencing input was peripheral blood. The CDR3 bases are TGTGCCAGCAGCTGGGGACAGGGATTCAACACCGGGGAGCTGTTTTTT. Its translation is CASSWGQGFNTGELFF.